Below, one T cell receptor (beta chain) is given with its context. The antigen remains undetermined. The sample is drawn from a study of shared clonotypes between healthy human individuals. Looking at the study overall: Participating donors consisted of two women and a few men aged 18 to 49. Each donor's CD4 naive and CD4 memory cells filled three plates apiece, CD8 naive two, and CD8 memory one.

Terminally differentiated effector memory CD45RA+ cells were left out of the naive CD8 fraction, which was CD45RO-negative and positively selected for CCR7. V lost 4 bases and J 5 bases, leaving 8 bases between the germline ends. There are 11 residues in the CDR3. Germline V gives CDR1 GTSNPN, CDR2 SVGIG (reference sequence). Study-wide results and caveats: The low donor count limited represented genetic and exposure-history diversity. Clonotype sharing among donors, it was expected, would be affected by sequencing depth.

The data were produced by immunoSEQ multiplex PCR, yet TCRdb's version contains in-frame clones alone and is incomplete. The table shows more than 2 million clones, with about 95% occurring only once. Sequencing was performed on naive CD8+ T cells sorted from blood. The chain links TRBV30 to TRBJ2-5; no firm D call. The clonotype was recovered from a man between 18 and 29 years old in good health. The CDR3 sequence: CAWTQLETQYF. The DNA of the CDR3 is TGTGCCTGGACCCAGCTGGAGACCCAGTACTTC.